The TCR beta chain described here comes from a study of shared clonotypes between healthy human individuals. Study context: Contributing individuals were two females and three males aged 18 to 49. Study results and caveats: The sampled material consisted only of blood, and tissue repertoires are likely to differ.

There were no recent acute infections or vaccinations among the donors, who were healthy HIV-negative adults. About this clone itself: Its antigen is unidentified.

The V gene's germline CDR1 is SNHLY and CDR2 FYNNEI. Trimming shortened V by 2 bases and J by 2 bases, and 7 bases separated the two germline ends. This CDR3 is 14 amino acids long. As originally analysed: ImmunoSEQ junction-only sequences lacked quality scores, so their filtering differed. The protocol was immunoSEQ multiplex PCR, while the TCRdb copy is restricted to in-frame clones and leaves out a portion. V and J calls and clone size are given by that table; D and trimming were obtained from the DNA. The sample holds roughly 1,500,000 clones, roughly 98% seen once. The chain carries TRBV2 and TRBJ1-3; no definite D call. The sequence came from a man between 25 and 39 years old in good health. Sequencing input: naive CD4+ T cells sorted from blood. The sample's subset: CD45RA+ positively selected. The CDR3 DNA reads TGTGCCAGCAGTGAATTGAGGGCTGGAAACACCATATATTTT. Encoded protein: CASSELRAGNTIYF. Using reference TRBV2 and TRBJ1-3 for the parts outside the CDR3, the full variable domain is EPEVTQTPSHQVTQMGQEVILRCVPISNHLYFYWYRQILGQKVEFLVSFYNNEISEKSEIFDDQFSVERPDGSNFTLKIRSTKLEDSAMYFCASSELRAGNTIYFGEGSWLTVV.